Each of the 12 T cell receptor beta chains below was sequenced from the same sample in a study of vaccination and CD4 T cells after COVID-19. These TCRs are of unknown antigen specificity. Sequencing of cultured CD4+ T cell DNA used the Oncomine TCR Beta short-read assay. Using its own MiXCR run on the PCR reads, TCRdb lists one record per CDR3 protein. Seen here are more than 7,500 distinct CDR3 sequences, 52% observed once, and the top ten hold more than 15%. Treatment noted: roughly 11-day PBMC culture with coronavirus spike peptide pools or control peptides (ViraFEST assay). The sample consisted of CD4+ T cells from blood, cultured in vitro. The receptor source for this set is a human donor who had recovered from COVID-19.

The CDR3 nucleotides are TGTGCCAGCAGCTTGGATGGGCGGGGGATCTACAATGAGCAGTTCTTC. Protein: CASSLDGRGIYNEQFF. The chain employs TRBV5-4 and TRBJ2-1, with 7 bases identical to TRBD2. V trimming: 0 bases; J trimming: 3 bases; junction bases outside the gene matches: 6. Per the germline V gene, CDR1 is SGHNT and CDR2 is YYREEE (reference sequence). The CDR3 runs 16 residues.

The chain couples TRBV10-3 to TRBJ2-7, with D possibly being TRBD1 or TRBD2 (6 bases each). The CDR3 totals 14 residues. Germline CDR1 and CDR2: ENHRY and SYGVKD. Trimming cost V 4 bases and J 3 bases, with 13 bases left between them. DNA for the CDR3: TGTGCCATCAGTGGGGGGGCGACCGACTACGAGCAGTACTTC. It yields the protein CAISGGATDYEQYF.

This sequence joins TRBV19 and TRBJ2-2; 10 nucleotides agree with TRBD1. The CDR3 contains 14 residues. The V gene end was trimmed by 3 bases and the J gene end by 8 bases; junction bases not matched to a gene: 3. In germline, CDR1 is LNHDA, CDR2 SQIVND (reference sequence). The CDR3 DNA is TGTGCCAGTAGTATGGGGACAGGGGTAGGGGAGCTGTTTTTT. It yields the protein CASSMGTGVGELFF.

The genes are TRBV7-2 and TRBJ2-5; 8 bases fit TRBD1. This CDR3 comprises 14 residues. Germline assignment: CDR1 SGHTA and CDR2 FQGNSA. The V segment lost 6 bases and the J segment 5 bases; nucleotides outside the gene matches: 8. In nucleotides, the CDR3 is TGTGCCAGCAGGACAGGGACAGGCCCGGAGACCCAGTACTTC. Residues: CASRTGTGPETQYF.

The chain couples TRBV19 to TRBJ2-5; 7 bases map to TRBD1. The J segment lost 3 bases and the V segment lost 3 bases, leaving 10 bases of the junction unmatched. There are 16 residues in the CDR3. The germline V gene encodes CDR1 LNHDA and CDR2 SQIVND (reference sequence). CDR3 sequence reads: CASSIYSLGQKETQYF. The DNA of the CDR3 is TGTGCCAGTAGTATCTACTCCCTGGGACAGAAAGAGACCCAGTACTTC.

The V and J genes are TRBV7-2 and TRBJ1-1; D is undetermined. Germline V gene lookup returns CDR1 SGHTA and CDR2 FQGNSA. With 0 bases removed from V and 7 bases from J, the gap between germline ends came to 9 bases. This CDR3 spans 13 amino acids. The CDR3 DNA reads as TGTGCCAGCAGCTTAGCGCAAAGGTTTGAAGCTTTCTTT. Amino acids: CASSLAQRFEAFF.

The chain combines TRBV7-9 with TRBJ1-6, with 8 bases matching TRBD1. V dropped 6 bases and J dropped 6; count of bases not matched to a gene: 4. The CDR3 spans 14 residues. Germline CDR1 SEHNR, CDR2 FQNEAQ (reference sequence). CDR3: CASSLTGANSPLHF. CDR3 nucleotide sequence: TGTGCCAGCAGTTTGACAGGGGCTAATTCACCCCTCCACTTT.

This sequence joins TRBV19 and TRBJ2-5; D is tentatively TRBD1 or TRBD2 (5 bases each). The CDR3 covers 15 residues. In germline, CDR1 is LNHDA, CDR2 SQIVND (reference sequence). V gave up 0 bases and J gave up 2 bases, with 10 bases separating them. In DNA, the CDR3 is TGTGCCAGTAGTATAGATTGGGGACCACAAGAGACCCAGTACTTC. As protein: CASSIDWGPQETQYF.

A few counts support this clonotype. The chain recombines TRBV6-2 or TRBV6-3 with TRBJ2-2; D not certain. The V end lost 2 bases, the J end lost 2 bases, and 12 bases lay between the germline ends. Germline V CDR1 and CDR2: MNHEY, SVGEGT. This CDR3 region has 16 residues. The CDR3 is CASSYGSRPNTGELFF. CDR3 coding DNA: TGTGCCAGCAGTTACGGAAGTCGTCCCAACACCGGGGAGCTGTTTTTT.

The chain joins TRBV7-2 to TRBJ2-7; tentative D call: TRBD1 (6 bases). The V end was cut by 0 bases, the J end by 3 bases, with 12 bases between. Per the germline V gene, CDR1 is SGHTA and CDR2 is FQGNSA. This CDR3 is built from 15 residues. This CDR3 reads CASSLADRSFYEQYF. CDR3 nucleotide sequence: TGTGCCAGCAGCTTAGCGGACAGATCCTTCTACGAGCAGTACTTC.

The V gene is TRBV11-3, the J gene TRBJ2-6; D possibly corresponds to TRBD2 (5 bases). The CDR3 consists of 15 residues. V gave up 5 bases and J gave up 0 bases, with 8 bases separating them. CDR1 is SGHNT and CDR2 is YENEEA in the germline V gene. The CDR3 sequence: CASSLRGSGANVLTF. CDR3 DNA sequence: TGTGCCAGCAGCCTCCGGGGCTCTGGGGCCAACGTCCTGACTTTC.

The chain carries TRBV7-2 and TRBJ1-1, with D unclear. Germline CDR1 is SGHTA and CDR2 is FQGNSA. The CDR3 has 12 amino acids. Between the trimmed V and J ends, which lost 6 bases and 5 bases, there was a span of 10 bases. CDR3 coding DNA: TGTGCCAGCAGGGAAGTTTGGACTGAAGCTTTCTTT. This encodes CASREVWTEAFF.